The rows below give T cell receptor beta chains drawn from one sample of a study of shared clonotypes between healthy human individuals. Some clones are missing from TCRdb's copy, which holds only in-frame ones; the method was immunoSEQ multiplex PCR. The table records about 990,000 clones, about 80% of them present only once. Sequenced material: memory CD4+ T cells from PBMCs. The receptors shown here come from a man aged 18 to 29 in good health. Some clones in this sample may be carry-over from other donors' samples. Each CDR3 is given with its conserved first and last residue. The D gene is left open where the match is weak. Expanded clones get a size class; other rows say once, few or many, or leave the size out.

V	J	D	size	CDR3	DNA
TRBV2	TRBJ2-1	-	-	CASSGNGGWGEQFF	TGTGCCAGCAGTGGGAACGGAGGGTGGGGTGAGCAGTTCTTC
TRBV6-5	TRBJ1-1	TRBD1	-	CASSYRQGEAFF	TGTGCCAGCAGTTACCGACAGGGGGAAGCTTTCTTT
TRBV19	TRBJ2-5	-	-	CASRKEGISKTQYF	TGTGCCAGTAGGAAGGAAGGGATTTCGAAGACCCAGTACTTC
TRBV13	TRBJ1-1	-	-	CASSLHGVNTEAFF	TGTGCCAGCAGCTTACACGGGGTGAACACTGAAGCTTTCTTT
TRBV5-1	TRBJ2-7	TRBD1	-	CASSLAVGQGISYEQYF	TGCGCCAGCAGCTTGGCCGTAGGACAGGGTATATCCTACGAGCAGTACTTC
TRBV28	TRBJ2-5	TRBD1	-	CASSSTGGAGTQYF	TGTGCCAGCAGTTCGACAGGGGGCGCGGGGACCCAGTACTTC
TRBV18	TRBJ1-1	-	once	CASSPTGGHTEAFF	TGTGCCAGCTCACCAACGGGAGGACACACTGAAGCTTTCTTT
TRBV29-1	TRBJ2-1	TRBD1	-	CSVEDPGQESYNEQFF	TGCAGCGTTGAAGACCCGGGACAGGAGTCCTACAATGAGCAGTTCTTC
TRBV18	TRBJ1-2	-	-	CASSPTKAGEPGYTF	TGTGCCAGCTCACCCACAAAGGCAGGAGAACCTGGCTACACCTTC
TRBV5-1	TRBJ2-1	TRBD2	-	CASSLDSAGWSGEQFF	TGCGCCAGCAGCCTGGACTCAGCGGGATGGTCGGGTGAGCAGTTCTTC
TRBV5-1	TRBJ2-7	-	-	CASSGRDYEQYF	TGCGCCAGCAGCGGCAGGGACTACGAGCAGTACTTC
TRBV5-1	TRBJ2-6	-	-	CASNLNRAGANVLTF	TGCGCCAGCAACTTAAACAGGGCTGGGGCCAACGTCCTGACTTTC
TRBV2	TRBJ2-7	TRBD1	-	CASSPTGPSYEQYF	TGTGCCAGCAGCCCGACAGGGCCTTCCTACGAGCAGTACTTC
TRBV5-1	TRBJ1-3	-	-	CASSLGTFSGNTIYF	TGCGCCAGCAGCTTGGGAACGTTCTCTGGAAACACCATATATTTT
TRBV6-5	TRBJ2-2	-	few	CASSYAQGLNTGELFF	TGTGCCAGCAGTTACGCTCAGGGGCTGAACACCGGGGAGCTGTTTTTT
TRBV28	TRBJ1-5	TRBD1	once	CASRPPGQGYQPQHF	TGTGCCAGCAGGCCCCCTGGACAGGGTTATCAGCCCCAGCATTTT
TRBV15	TRBJ1-2	-	few	CATTSGSGDLYGYTF	TGTGCCACCACCAGCGGGAGTGGAGACCTCTATGGCTACACCTTC
TRBV9	TRBJ2-3	-	-	CASSGLPFLSTDTQYF	TGTGCCAGCAGCGGACTGCCATTCCTTAGCACAGATACGCAGTATTTT
TRBV29-1	TRBJ2-3	TRBD1	few	CSVHRPDWQGAADTQYF	TGCAGCGTTCACCGACCCGATTGGCAGGGGGCAGCAGATACGCAGTATTTT
TRBV29-1	TRBJ1-1	-	-	CSVPGLFNTEAFF	TGCAGCGTGCCGGGGCTCTTTAACACTGAAGCTTTCTTT
TRBV29-1	TRBJ1-2	-	-	CSVPGRGGYGYTF	TGCAGCGTCCCGGGCAGGGGTGGGTATGGCTACACCTTC
TRBV5-6	TRBJ2-5	-	-	CASSFLETQYF	TGTGCCAGCAGCTTCTTAGAGACCCAGTACTTC
TRBV18	TRBJ1-5	-	-	CASSPMRGAQPQHF	TGTGCCAGCTCACCAATGAGAGGGGCCCAGCCCCAGCATTTT
TRBV27	TRBJ1-2	-	-	CASSLKPGPRDGYTF	TGTGCCAGCAGTTTAAAACCGGGCCCCAGGGATGGCTACACCTTC